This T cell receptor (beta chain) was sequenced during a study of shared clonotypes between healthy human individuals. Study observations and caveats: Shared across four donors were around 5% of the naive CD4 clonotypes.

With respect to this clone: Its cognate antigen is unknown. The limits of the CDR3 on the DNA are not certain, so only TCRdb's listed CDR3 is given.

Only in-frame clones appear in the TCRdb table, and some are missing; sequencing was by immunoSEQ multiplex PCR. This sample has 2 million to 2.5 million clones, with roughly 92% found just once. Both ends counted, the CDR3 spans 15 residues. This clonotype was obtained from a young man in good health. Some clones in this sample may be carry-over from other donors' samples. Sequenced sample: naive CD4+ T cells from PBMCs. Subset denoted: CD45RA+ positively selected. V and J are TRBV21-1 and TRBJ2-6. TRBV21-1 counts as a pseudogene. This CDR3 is CASSKVGRGANVLTF.